The 20 T cell receptor beta chains given below trace back to one sample, sequenced in a study of blood T cell repertoires in COVID-19. Only in-frame clones appear in the TCRdb table, and some are missing; sequencing was by immunoSEQ multiplex PCR. The table includes about 280,000 clones, around 90% detected once. The material sequenced was peripheral blood. These receptors all stem from a woman in her 40s who had recovered from COVID-19.

The chain combines TRBV30 with TRBJ1-4, with D unclear. This CDR3 contains 13 residues. Trimming took off 2 bases at V and 8 bases at J, with 12 bases between the two ends. Germline CDR1 reads GTSNPN; CDR2 reads SVGIG (reference sequence). The CDR3 DNA sequence: TGTGCCTGGAGTCGGGGTATCTCGGAAAAACTGTTTTTT. Its protein is CAWSRGISEKLFF.

The J gene is TRBJ2-5, the V gene TRBV27, with 7 bases matching TRBD2. After removal of 2 bases from V and 0 bases from J, the junction contained 6 bases not matched to a gene. The CDR3 has 16 residues. Germline loops: CDR1 MNHEY, CDR2 SMNVEV (reference sequence). The CDR3 bases are TGTGCCAGCAGTTTAAGTCCGGGAGGCCACCAAGAGACCCAGTACTTC. This sequence encodes CASSLSPGGHQETQYF.

V and J are TRBV9 and TRBJ1-6; unclear D gene. This CDR3 contains 14 residues. Deletions cut 5 bases from V and 10 bases from J, with 16 bases between. Per the germline V gene, CDR1 is SGDLS and CDR2 is YYNGEE. Written as DNA, the CDR3 is TGTGCCAGCAGTAGGGTGGGGAGAGAGTCACCCCTCCACTTT. It is translated as CASSRVGRESPLHF.

The V gene is TRBV11-3, the J gene TRBJ1-1, with D perhaps TRBD1 (6 bases). Germline V gene data show CDR1 as SGHNT and CDR2 as YENEEA. With 5 bases removed from V and 7 bases from J, the gap between germline ends came to 14 bases. There are 13 residues in the CDR3. CDR3 DNA: TGTGCCAGCAGCCCTTATGGGGGCTATGAAGCTTTCTTT. Amino acids: CASSPYGGYEAFF.

The chain carries TRBV5-1 and TRBJ2-5; 7 positions match TRBD2. The CDR3 totals 16 residues. Germline assignment: CDR1 SGHRS and CDR2 YFSETQ. Trimming removed 4 bases from V and 3 bases from J; junction bases left unmatched: 12. The CDR3 protein is CASSPQAGTVKETQYF. Written as DNA, the CDR3 is TGCGCCAGCAGCCCACAAGCGGGGACGGTAAAAGAGACCCAGTACTTC.

For this clone: An end of the junction differs from the germline gene, which may be a read error. The chain recombines TRBV2 with TRBJ2-7; 8 nucleotides align to TRBD2. Germline CDR1 is SNHLY and CDR2 is FYNNEI. This CDR3 is 15 amino acids long. The DNA for the CDR3 is TGTGCCAGCACTGAACTAGCGGCTTACTCCTACGAGCAGTACTTC. Protein product: CASTELAAYSYEQYF.

V is TRBV6-1 and J is TRBJ2-3; 10 bases line up with TRBD2. Germline V gene sequence: CDR1 MNHNS, CDR2 SASEGT. The V gene end was trimmed by 2 bases and the J gene end by 6 bases; junction bases not matched to a gene: 14. The CDR3 runs to 18 residues. CDR3 sequence: CASSEPVASGRGQDTQYF. The CDR3 nucleotides read TGTGCCAGCAGTGAACCGGTGGCCAGCGGGAGGGGGCAGGATACGCAGTATTTT.

The chain couples TRBV27 to TRBJ2-7; 8 bases align to TRBD2. Germline trimming cut 2 bases from V and 2 bases from J; bases unmatched to any gene: 5. Germline V gene sequence: CDR1 MNHEY, CDR2 SMNVEV (reference sequence). The CDR3 loop spans 15 amino acids. The CDR3 nucleotides read TGTGCCAGCAGTTTAGTTAGCGGGATCGCCTACGAGCAGTACTTC. Encoded protein: CASSLVSGIAYEQYF.

The chain recombines TRBV28 with TRBJ1-2, with D maybe TRBD1 (6 bases). This CDR3 region has 15 residues. Per germline, CDR1 MDHEN and CDR2 SYDVKM. V was trimmed by 3 bases and J by 6 bases, leaving 17 bases between them. Written as DNA, the CDR3 is TGTGCCAGCAGTTTTCCGACAGGAATTGGTAATGGCTACACCTTC. This encodes CASSFPTGIGNGYTF.

The sample holds a few counts of this clone. The same CDR3 arises from other DNA sequences in this sample as well. V and J are TRBV9 and TRBJ2-7, with 8 bases fitting TRBD1. In germline, CDR1 is SGDLS, CDR2 YYNGEE. After removal of 2 bases from V and 2 bases from J, the junction contained 3 bases not matched to a gene. This CDR3 region has 14 residues. The CDR3 reads CASSVGTGAYEQYF. CDR3 nucleotide sequence: TGTGCCAGCAGCGTTGGGACAGGCGCCTACGAGCAGTACTTC.

The chain links TRBV6-6 to TRBJ1-2; 7 nucleotides agree with TRBD1. With V trimmed by 6 bases and J by 3 bases, 7 bases remained unmatched. The length of the CDR3 is 14 residues. The germline V gene has CDR1 MNHNY and CDR2 SVGAGI (reference sequence). For the CDR3, the DNA is TGTGCCAGCAGACAAACAGGGGCTGACTATGGCTACACCTTC. Protein sequence: CASRQTGADYGYTF.

The chain recombines TRBV7-9 with TRBJ1-4; D gene uncertain. V was cut by 5 bases and J by 6 bases, with 16 bases left in between. CDR1 and CDR2 (germline): SEHNR, FQNEAQ (reference sequence). This CDR3 is built from 15 residues. CDR3 sequence: CASSPPRVRDEKLFF. For the CDR3, the DNA is TGTGCCAGCAGCCCCCCCCGTGTGCGGGATGAAAAACTGTTTTTT.

The rearrangement joins TRBV5-1 to TRBJ1-2, with 9 positions matching TRBD1. Germline-derived CDR1 and CDR2 are SGHRS and YFSETQ. The CDR3 covers 14 residues. Trimming removed 3 bases from V and 6 bases from J; junction bases left unmatched: 6. The CDR3 is CASSSGTGKHGYTF. In DNA, the CDR3 is TGCGCCAGCAGCTCCGGGACAGGGAAACATGGCTACACCTTC.

The chain links TRBV27 to TRBJ2-3; D may be TRBD1 (6 bases). Germline CDR1 and CDR2: MNHEY and SMNVEV (reference sequence). The CDR3 loop spans 17 amino acids. Deletions cut 5 bases from V and 4 bases from J, with 22 bases between. The CDR3: CASSPPPGHRFADTQYF. Written as DNA, the CDR3 is TGTGCCAGCAGTCCTCCGCCGGGACACCGCTTCGCAGATACGCAGTATTTT.

This chain uses TRBV7-8 with TRBJ2-5; 9 bases line up with TRBD1. Trimming removed 0 bases from V and 2 bases from J; junction bases left unmatched: 7. Germline V gene lookup returns CDR1 SGHVS and CDR2 FQNEAQ. CDR3 length: 17 residues. Here the CDR3 DNA reads TGTGCCAGCAGCTTAGCATGGAGGGACAGGGATCAAGAGACCCAGTACTTC. This sequence encodes CASSLAWRDRDQETQYF.

The J gene is TRBJ1-4, the V gene TRBV5-1, with D possibly matching TRBD1 (6 bases). The CDR3 contains 16 residues. Per the germline V gene, CDR1 is SGHRS and CDR2 is YFSETQ. Trimming took 2 bases from V and 7 from J, leaving 18 bases between them. The CDR3, as DNA: TGCGCCAGCAGCTTACGCACCCAGGGACATGGTGAAAAACTGTTTTTT. Translated, it gives CASSLRTQGHGEKLFF. Together with reference TRBV5-1 and TRBJ1-4, the CDR3 gives the full variable domain: KAGVTQTPRYLIKTRGQQVTLSCSPISGHRSVSWYQQTPGQGLQFLFEYFSETQRNKGNFPGRFSGRQFSNSRSEMNVSTLELGDSALYLCASSLRTQGHGEKLFFGSGTQLSVL.

The chain recombines TRBV13 with TRBJ2-1; D is possibly TRBD2 (6 bases). This CDR3 region has 12 residues. Germline assignment: CDR1 PRHDT and CDR2 FYEKMQ (reference sequence). With 9 bases removed from V and 10 bases from J, the gap between germline ends came to 16 bases. As DNA, the CDR3 is TGTGCCAGTAACCGGGGAGGTCAGGAGCAGTTCTTC. Its protein product is CASNRGGQEQFF. Supplemented by reference TRBV13 and TRBJ2-1, the full variable domain reads AAGVIQSPRHLIKEKRETATLKCYPIPRHDTVYWYQQGPGQDPQFLISFYEKMQSDKGSIPDRFSAQQFSDYHSELNMSSLELGDSALYFCASNRGGQEQFFGPGTRLTVL.

This clone showed up just once. The V gene is TRBV6-1, the J gene TRBJ2-7; D gene unclear. Germline lookup yields CDR1 MNHNS and CDR2 SASEGT. There are 15 residues in the CDR3. Trimming removed 1 base at V and 2 bases at J, with 12 bases between. CDR3 in amino acids: CASSEVGGGPYEQYF. As DNA, the CDR3 is TGTGCCAGCAGTGAAGTCGGCGGCGGCCCCTACGAGCAGTACTTC.

The chain recombines TRBV2 with TRBJ2-5; D might be TRBD1 (5 bases). CDR1 and CDR2 from the germline V gene are SNHLY and FYNNEI. The CDR3 consists of 15 residues. The ends were cut back, 6 bases at V and 1 base at J, with 15 bases in the middle. The CDR3 bases are TGTGCCAGCAGGGGCGGTACAGGATTCCAAGAGACCCAGTACTTC. Translated, it gives CASRGGTGFQETQYF.

The genes are TRBV7-9 and TRBJ2-5; D remains ambiguous. Germline CDR1 and CDR2: SEHNR and FQNEAQ (reference sequence). V lost 6 bases and J 3 bases, leaving 2 bases between the germline ends. The CDR3 consists of 10 residues. The CDR3: CASSKETQYF. CDR3 DNA: TGTGCCAGCAGTAAAGAGACCCAGTACTTC.